This paragraph covers one TCR beta chain sequence. Antigen unknown. This sample is drawn from a study of high-grade serous ovarian cancer treatment subgroups. The overall study: Mean per sample: around 13,000 reads, about 7,000 unique TCR beta rearrangements. Study observations and caveats: Tumors within one patient showed repertoire similarity of 0.11 to 0.79.

Tumor samples were obtained before definitive surgery or chemotherapy. Profiling relied on immunoSEQ multiplex PCR, and the TCRdb table lists in-frame clones only, not all of them. The sample includes 30,000 to 40,000 clones, 79% of them seen just once. In germline, CDR1 is MNHEY, CDR2 SMNVEV (reference sequence). Deletions cut 3 bases from V and 7 bases from J, with 22 bases between. This CDR3 is built from 17 residues. Specimen: tumor tissue. The receptor was isolated from a human donor with high-grade serous ovarian cancer. This rearrangement joins TRBV27 to TRBJ2-1, with a possible D match to TRBD2 (5 bases). The CDR3 DNA is TGTGCCAGCAGTTTCTCTCCCGTTAGACTAACGGGAAATGAGCAGTTCTTC. Translated: CASSFSPVRLTGNEQFF.